The TCR beta chain under discussion was sequenced for a study of cytomegalovirus exposure and HLA in healthy donors. The PCR made use of 60 Vbeta and 13 Jbeta primers. The data were produced by immunoSEQ multiplex PCR, yet TCRdb's version contains in-frame clones alone and is incomplete. The sample includes over 85,000 clones, 83% of them seen just once. Healthy bone marrow donors made up the donor group. The CDR3 has 15 amino acids. Germline V lookup: CDR1 SGHTA, CDR2 FQGNSA. V was trimmed by 3 bases and J by 6 bases, leaving 16 bases between them. The chain couples TRBV7-2 to TRBJ2-3, with D perhaps TRBD2 (5 bases). The sequenced sample was PBMCs. The sequence was obtained from a man aged 35-49 years in good health and CMV-seronegative. CDR3 residues: CASSLGDVRRDTQYF. For the CDR3, the DNA is TGTGCCAGCAGCTTGGGCGACGTTAGGAGGGATACGCAGTATTTT.